This passage covers 5 T cell receptor beta chains from one sample sequenced in a study of blood T cells in healthy people across ages (dated by TCRdb to between 2015 and 2016). Library method: 5' RACE. The instrument was an Illumina HiSeq 2500. A second PCR of 7 to 11 cycles was performed with a sample-barcoded 5' primer and a J-beta primer mix. The public reads were run again by TCRdb, first through fastp at Q25 and then through MiXCR, and only productive beta chains were kept. Duplicate CDR3 protein sequences are folded into a single record with the most common DNA and genes. Present in this sample are around 1,100,000 distinct CDR3 sequences, around two fifths of which were seen just once. The ten largest clones capture 13% of the sample. Sequencing used blood. The receptors were sampled from a man between 18 and 29 years old in good health.

This clonotype showed up many times. The chain recombines TRBV7-2 with TRBJ2-3, with D unclear. The CDR3 is made up of 15 amino acids. Between the trimmed V and J ends, which lost 2 bases and 0 bases, there was a span of 9 bases. Per the germline V gene, CDR1 is SGHTA and CDR2 is FQGNSA. CDR3 protein: CASSLRVASTDTQYF. For the CDR3, the DNA is TGTGCCAGCAGCTTACGGGTAGCTAGCACAGATACGCAGTATTTT.

In this sample, this clonotype turned up many times. CDR3 residues: CASSLEGWNTEAFF. DNA for the CDR3: TGCGCCAGCAGCTTGGAGGGATGGAACACTGAAGCTTTCTTT. This chain links TRBV5-1 with TRBJ1-1; D remains ambiguous. V was shortened by 0 bases and J by 1 base, with 7 bases between the two germline ends. CDR1 is SGHRS and CDR2 is YFSETQ in the germline V gene. The CDR3 is 14 residues long.

The V call is TRBV6-2 or TRBV6-3, the J call TRBJ2-1; perhaps TRBD2 as D (6 bases). Looked up from germline, CDR1 is MNHEY and CDR2 is SVGEGT. The CDR3 is 14 amino acids. The V end was cut by 4 bases, the J end by 7 bases, with 14 bases between. As DNA, the CDR3 is TGTGCCAGCAGTTCCACTCCGCGGGGAAATGAGCAGTTCTTC. Translation: CASSSTPRGNEQFF.

The chain links TRBV6-5 to TRBJ2-1; 7 bases agree with TRBD2. The germline V gene encodes CDR1 MNHEY and CDR2 SVGAGI. This CDR3 has 16 amino acids. Unmatched junction bases numbered 14, after V lost 7 bases and J lost 5 bases. The CDR3 DNA reads as TGTGCCAGCACCGAATACAGCGGGGTGGTTAACAATGAGCAGTTCTTC. It translates to CASTEYSGVVNNEQFF.

In this sample, this clonotype turned up many times. The gene calls are TRBV7-2 and TRBJ2-3, with D unresolved. V shed 1 base and J shed 4 bases, with 9 bases lying between them. The germline CDR1 and CDR2 sequences are SGHTA and FQGNSA. The CDR3 extends over 14 amino acids. The CDR3 spells CASSLGAESDTQYF. In DNA, the CDR3 is TGTGCCAGCAGCTTAGGGGCAGAGTCAGATACGCAGTATTTT. Full variable domain (outside the CDR3, taken from reference TRBV7-2 and TRBJ2-3): GAGVSQSPSNKVTEKGKDVELRCDPISGHTALYWYRQSLGQGLEFLIYFQGNSAPDKSGLPSDRFSAERTGGSVSTLTIQRTQQEDSAVYLCASSLGAESDTQYFGPGTRLTVL.